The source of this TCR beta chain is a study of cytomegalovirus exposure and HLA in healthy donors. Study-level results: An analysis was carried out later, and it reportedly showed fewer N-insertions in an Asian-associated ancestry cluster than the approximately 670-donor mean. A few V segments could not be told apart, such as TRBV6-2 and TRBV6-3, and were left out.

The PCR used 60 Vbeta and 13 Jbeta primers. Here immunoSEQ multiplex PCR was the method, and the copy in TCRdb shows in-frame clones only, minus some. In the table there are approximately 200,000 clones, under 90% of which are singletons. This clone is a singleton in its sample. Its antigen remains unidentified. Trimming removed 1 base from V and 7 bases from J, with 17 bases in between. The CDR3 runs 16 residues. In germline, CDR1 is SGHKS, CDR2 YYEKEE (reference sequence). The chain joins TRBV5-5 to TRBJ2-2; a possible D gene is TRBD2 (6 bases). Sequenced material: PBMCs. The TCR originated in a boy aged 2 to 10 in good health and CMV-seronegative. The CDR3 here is CASSLSARGVSGELFF. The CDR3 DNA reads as TGTGCCAGCAGCTTGTCGGCGCGGGGCGTCAGCGGGGAGCTGTTTTTT.